This TCR beta chain stems from a study of lymphopenia after photon versus proton radiotherapy. Overall study results and limits: In patients who died, overall survival fell as post-nadir TCR diversity dropped more. After lymphocyte nadir, photon-treated repertoires showed oligoclonal expansion, especially CD8+ Temra. Under photons, naive T cells and diversity fell while effector/memory populations rose. Better survival with proton therapy was suggested as possible, not demonstrated.

Sequencing was performed with immunoSEQ multiplex PCR; in TCRdb, only in-frame clones are kept and a portion is missing. The sample yields 65,000 or so clones, 75% to 90% seen once. Details on this clone: Its antigen is as yet unknown.

This CDR3 has 17 amino acids. CDR1 MNHEY and CDR2 SMNVEV come from the germline V gene (reference sequence). V dropped 3 bases and J dropped 1 base, with 18 bases sitting between them. The sample consisted of peripheral blood, taken from a patient treated with proton-based radiotherapy. The sequence was collected from a man older than 75 with esophageal cancer. This sequence joins TRBV27 and TRBJ2-5, with no clear D. CDR3 nucleotide sequence: TGTGCCAGCAGTTTCATGGGCGTGGCTCCCCTCCAAGAGACCCAGTACTTC. Translated: CASSFMGVAPLQETQYF.